This T cell receptor beta chain comes out of a study of shared clonotypes between healthy human individuals. Regarding the study as a whole: Between a handful of donors, naive CD4 clonotypes were shared at a level of about 5%.

Losses at the gene ends were 2 bases for V and 5 bases for J; bases not matched to a gene: 6. This CDR3 has 15 residues. Germline assignment: CDR1 SGDLS and CDR2 YYNGEE. In the naive CD8 group, cells lacked CD45RO and were positively selected for CCR7, so terminally differentiated effector memory CD45RA+ cells were left out. The method was immunoSEQ multiplex PCR; TCRdb's version includes in-frame clones alone and lacks a portion of them. Counted here are a few million clones, about 94% occurring once; the ten biggest clones make up roughly 1.7%. Concerning this clone itself: What it binds is unknown.

Sequenced sample: naive CD8+ T cells from PBMCs. The chain combines TRBV9 with TRBJ2-5; 10 positions agree with TRBD1. The receptor was isolated from a man between 18 and 29 years old in good health. Some clones in this sample may be carry-over from other donors' samples. In nucleotides, the CDR3 is TGTGCCAGCAGCGTCGGGGACAGGGGAAGGGAGACCCAGTACTTC. It yields the protein CASSVGDRGRETQYF. The full variable domain, completed using reference TRBV9 and TRBJ2-5, is DSGVTQTPKHLITATGQRVTLRCSPRSGDLSVYWYQQSLDQGLQFLIQYYNGEERAKGNILERFSAQQFPDLHSELNLSSLELGDSALYFCASSVGDRGRETQYFGPGTRLLVL.